These 18 T cell receptor beta chains were sequenced from one sample in a study of blood T cell repertoires in COVID-19. The assay was immunoSEQ multiplex PCR, and TCRdb's table has in-frame clones only and misses some. The sample lists over 120,000 clones, 87% occurring once. The sequenced sample consisted of peripheral blood. These receptors came from a man between 50 and 59 years old who had recovered from COVID-19.

This chain links TRBV7-8 with TRBJ2-1; D is unresolved. Germline values: CDR1 SGHVS, CDR2 FQNEAQ. V gave up 0 bases and J gave up 0 bases, with 6 bases separating them. The CDR3 contains 15 residues. CDR3 residues: CASSLARSSYNEQFF. The CDR3 bases are TGTGCCAGCAGCTTAGCGCGAAGCTCCTACAATGAGCAGTTCTTC.

The J gene is TRBJ1-2, the V gene TRBV5-1; 10 nucleotides agree with TRBD1. Germline CDR1 and CDR2: SGHRS and YFSETQ. CDR3 length equals 14 residues. Trimming at V came to 3 bases and at J to 4 bases, leaving 3 bases not matched to a gene. DNA for the CDR3: TGCGCCAGCAGCTGGGGACAGGGGAGCTATGGCTACACCTTC. The encoded protein is CASSWGQGSYGYTF.

The V gene is TRBV11-2, the J gene TRBJ1-5; TRBD1 matches 7 bases. V was clipped by 10 bases and J by 3 bases; unmatched bases: 15. The CDR3 is 16 amino acids. Per germline, CDR1 SGHAT and CDR2 FQNNGV. The CDR3 DNA reads as TGTGCCATAATAAGAGACAGGGAAAGTAACAATCAGCCCCAGCATTTT. It encodes CAIIRDRESNNQPQHF.

In this sample, this clone turned up a few times. V and J are TRBV6-2 or TRBV6-3 and TRBJ1-5; D is possibly TRBD1 (6 bases). Germline V gene sequence: CDR1 MNHEY, CDR2 SVGEGT. V was cut by 5 bases and J by 3 bases, with 8 bases left in between. CDR3 size: 13 residues. CDR3 region: CASSRDTNQPQHF. The CDR3 DNA sequence: TGTGCCAGCAGTAGGGACACCAATCAGCCCCAGCATTTT.

V usage is TRBV6-2 or TRBV6-3 and J usage is TRBJ2-7, with D tentatively TRBD2 (6 bases). Germline V lookup: CDR1 MNHEY, CDR2 SVGEGT. This CDR3 spans 15 amino acids. The V end lost 4 bases, the J end lost 3 bases, and 16 bases lay between the germline ends. The CDR3: CASSSITSKLYEQYF. The CDR3, as DNA: TGTGCCAGCAGTTCCATTACTAGCAAGCTCTACGAGCAGTACTTC.

V is TRBV19 and J is TRBJ1-1, with D perhaps matching TRBD1 (5 bases). V lost 8 bases to trimming and J lost 0 bases, with 10 bases between them. Germline CDR1 and CDR2: LNHDA and SQIVND (reference sequence). The CDR3 spans 13 residues. The CDR3 is CASGTGMNTEAFF. CDR3 DNA: TGTGCCAGTGGCACAGGCATGAACACTGAAGCTTTCTTT.

The V and J genes are TRBV7-2 and TRBJ2-7; TRBD2 matches at 13 bases. CDR1 and CDR2 (germline): SGHTA, FQGNSA. The CDR3 is made up of 16 amino acids. The trim removed 5 bases at V and 2 bases at J, leaving 6 bases unmatched. In DNA form, the CDR3 reads TGTGCCAGCAGCCTAGGGACTAGCGGGGCGCCCTACGAGCAGTACTTC. Protein sequence: CASSLGTSGAPYEQYF.

Comments on this clone: This sample includes further DNA sequences coding for the same CDR3. The chain joins TRBV2 to TRBJ1-2, with a tentative D call TRBD1 (5 bases). Germline values: CDR1 SNHLY, CDR2 FYNNEI. This CDR3 comprises 13 residues. Trimming left V 2 bases short and J 5 bases short, with 9 bases between. The CDR3: CASSERRTYGYTF. DNA for the CDR3: TGTGCCAGCAGTGAACGTAGGACATATGGCTACACCTTC.

The chain has TRBV28 and TRBJ2-3, with D possibly matching TRBD2 (6 bases). In germline, CDR1 is MDHEN, CDR2 SYDVKM. V lost 6 bases and J 2 bases, leaving 21 bases between the germline ends. The CDR3 length is 17 residues. CDR3 residues: CASSLIGGVAHTDTQYF. The CDR3 bases are TGTGCCAGCAGCCTAATCGGAGGGGTCGCACACACAGATACGCAGTATTTT.

CDR3 sequence (DNA): TGTGCCAGCAGTCCCGTTGGGGGCCCCTACGAGCAGTACTTC. This translates into CASSPVGGPYEQYF. This chain joins TRBV27 and TRBJ2-7; TRBD1 might be the D (6 bases). CDR3 length: 14 amino acids. The germline gives CDR1 MNHEY, CDR2 SMNVEV (reference sequence). Trimming took off 5 bases at V and 2 bases at J, with 13 bases between the two ends.

The genes are TRBV15 and TRBJ2-6; 8 nucleotides match TRBD1. Looked up from germline, CDR1 is LNHNV and CDR2 is YYDKDF (reference sequence). The CDR3 contains 17 residues. V lost 5 bases to trimming and J lost 2 bases; unmatched junction nucleotides: 8. The CDR3 DNA sequence: TGTGCCACCAGCTTCGGACAGGGTAATCCTGGGGCCAACGTCCTGACTTTC. This translates into CATSFGQGNPGANVLTF.

CDR3 protein: CASSQEGGVGEKLFF. In DNA form, the CDR3 reads TGTGCCAGCAGCCAAGAGGGGGGAGTGGGTGAAAAACTGTTTTTT. This sequence joins TRBV4-2 and TRBJ1-4; a possible D gene is TRBD1 (5 bases). Deletions cut 0 bases from V and 7 bases from J, with 12 bases between. The CDR3 is 15 residues long. In germline, CDR1 is LGHNA, CDR2 YNFKEQ.

This clone was seen only a few times. The chain has TRBV7-2 and TRBJ1-1; D unclear. The V end was cut by 1 base, the J end by 0 bases, with 6 bases between. The CDR3 totals 14 residues. Per the germline V gene, CDR1 is SGHTA and CDR2 is FQGNSA. CDR3 DNA sequence: TGTGCCAGCAGCTTAGGCCAGGTGAACACTGAAGCTTTCTTT. Protein product: CASSLGQVNTEAFF.

The V and J genes are TRBV19 and TRBJ2-5; 7 bases align to TRBD1. V lost 5 bases, J lost 2 bases, and 5 bases stayed unmatched. CDR1 is LNHDA and CDR2 is SQIVND in the germline V gene (reference sequence). This CDR3 comprises 14 residues. The CDR3 DNA is TGTGCCAGTAGTGCCGGGACAGCACAAGAGACCCAGTACTTC. Protein: CASSAGTAQETQYF. The entire variable domain, with the rest obtained from reference TRBV19 and TRBJ2-5, is as follows: DGGITQSPKYLFRKEGQNVTLSCEQNLNHDAMYWYRQDPGQGLRLIYYSQIVNDFQKGDIAEGYSVSREKKESFPLTVTSAQKNPTAFYLCASSAGTAQETQYFGPGTRLLVL.

This chain links TRBV18 with TRBJ1-5, with 7 bases aligning to TRBD1. J was trimmed by 4 bases and V by 3 bases; bases with no gene match: 9. CDR1 is KGHSH, CDR2 LQKENI, per germline. The CDR3 contains 16 residues. The CDR3 DNA sequence: TGTGCCAGCTCACCGGGTGACAGGGAGGTAAATCAGCCCCAGCATTTT. Its protein product is CASSPGDREVNQPQHF. The full variable domain, with the rest looked up from reference TRBV18 and TRBJ1-5, is NAGVMQNPRHLVRRRGQEARLRCSPMKGHSHVYWYRQLPEEGLKFMVYLQKENIIDESGMPKERFSAEFPKEGPSILRIQQVVRGDSAAYFCASSPGDREVNQPQHFGDGTRLSIL.

The genes are TRBV10-3 and TRBJ2-1, with a tentative D call TRBD1 (5 bases). Trimming removed 10 bases at V and 3 bases at J, with 13 bases between. This CDR3 comprises 13 residues. Looked up from germline, CDR1 is ENHRY and CDR2 is SYGVKD. In DNA form, the CDR3 reads TGTGCCAGCCGTAGACAGAACTACAATGAGCAGTTCTTC. Amino acid sequence: CASRRQNYNEQFF.

CDR3 loop: CASSLGPRQEIEETQYF. DNA of the CDR3: TGCGCCAGCAGCTTGGGACCCCGACAGGAGATAGAGGAGACCCAGTACTTC. The genes are TRBV5-1 and TRBJ2-5; TRBD1 is a possible D gene (6 bases). The CDR3 is 17 amino acids. Germline-derived CDR1 and CDR2 are SGHRS and YFSETQ. Trimming pared 0 bases from V and 5 bases from J, leaving 20 bases between.

The chain is built from TRBV1 and TRBJ2-3; the table's D call, TRBD2, was not checked against the DNA. TRBV1 is described as a pseudogene. The CDR3 is 17 amino acids. Written as DNA, the CDR3 is TGCACCAGCAGCCAAGCTAGCGGGGGGTCTAGCACAGATACGCAGTATTTT. It codes for CTSSQASGGSSTDTQYF.